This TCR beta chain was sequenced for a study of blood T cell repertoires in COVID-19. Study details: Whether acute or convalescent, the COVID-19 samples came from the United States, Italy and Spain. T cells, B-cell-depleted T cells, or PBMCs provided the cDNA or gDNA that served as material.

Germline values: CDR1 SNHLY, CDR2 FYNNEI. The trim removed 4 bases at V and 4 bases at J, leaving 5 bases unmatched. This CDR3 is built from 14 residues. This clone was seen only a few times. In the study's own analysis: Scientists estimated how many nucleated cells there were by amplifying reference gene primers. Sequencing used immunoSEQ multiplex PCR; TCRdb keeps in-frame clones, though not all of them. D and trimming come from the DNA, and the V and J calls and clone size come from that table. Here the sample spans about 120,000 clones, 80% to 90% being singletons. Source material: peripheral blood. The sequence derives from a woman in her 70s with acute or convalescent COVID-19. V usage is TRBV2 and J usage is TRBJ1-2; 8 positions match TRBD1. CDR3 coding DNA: TGTGCCAGCAGTGCGACAGGGGTTGCCTATGGCTACACCTTC. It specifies CASSATGVAYGYTF. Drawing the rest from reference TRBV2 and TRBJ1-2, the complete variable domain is EPEVTQTPSHQVTQMGQEVILRCVPISNHLYFYWYRQILGQKVEFLVSFYNNEISEKSEIFDDQFSVERPDGSNFTLKIRSTKLEDSAMYFCASSATGVAYGYTFGSGTRLTVV.